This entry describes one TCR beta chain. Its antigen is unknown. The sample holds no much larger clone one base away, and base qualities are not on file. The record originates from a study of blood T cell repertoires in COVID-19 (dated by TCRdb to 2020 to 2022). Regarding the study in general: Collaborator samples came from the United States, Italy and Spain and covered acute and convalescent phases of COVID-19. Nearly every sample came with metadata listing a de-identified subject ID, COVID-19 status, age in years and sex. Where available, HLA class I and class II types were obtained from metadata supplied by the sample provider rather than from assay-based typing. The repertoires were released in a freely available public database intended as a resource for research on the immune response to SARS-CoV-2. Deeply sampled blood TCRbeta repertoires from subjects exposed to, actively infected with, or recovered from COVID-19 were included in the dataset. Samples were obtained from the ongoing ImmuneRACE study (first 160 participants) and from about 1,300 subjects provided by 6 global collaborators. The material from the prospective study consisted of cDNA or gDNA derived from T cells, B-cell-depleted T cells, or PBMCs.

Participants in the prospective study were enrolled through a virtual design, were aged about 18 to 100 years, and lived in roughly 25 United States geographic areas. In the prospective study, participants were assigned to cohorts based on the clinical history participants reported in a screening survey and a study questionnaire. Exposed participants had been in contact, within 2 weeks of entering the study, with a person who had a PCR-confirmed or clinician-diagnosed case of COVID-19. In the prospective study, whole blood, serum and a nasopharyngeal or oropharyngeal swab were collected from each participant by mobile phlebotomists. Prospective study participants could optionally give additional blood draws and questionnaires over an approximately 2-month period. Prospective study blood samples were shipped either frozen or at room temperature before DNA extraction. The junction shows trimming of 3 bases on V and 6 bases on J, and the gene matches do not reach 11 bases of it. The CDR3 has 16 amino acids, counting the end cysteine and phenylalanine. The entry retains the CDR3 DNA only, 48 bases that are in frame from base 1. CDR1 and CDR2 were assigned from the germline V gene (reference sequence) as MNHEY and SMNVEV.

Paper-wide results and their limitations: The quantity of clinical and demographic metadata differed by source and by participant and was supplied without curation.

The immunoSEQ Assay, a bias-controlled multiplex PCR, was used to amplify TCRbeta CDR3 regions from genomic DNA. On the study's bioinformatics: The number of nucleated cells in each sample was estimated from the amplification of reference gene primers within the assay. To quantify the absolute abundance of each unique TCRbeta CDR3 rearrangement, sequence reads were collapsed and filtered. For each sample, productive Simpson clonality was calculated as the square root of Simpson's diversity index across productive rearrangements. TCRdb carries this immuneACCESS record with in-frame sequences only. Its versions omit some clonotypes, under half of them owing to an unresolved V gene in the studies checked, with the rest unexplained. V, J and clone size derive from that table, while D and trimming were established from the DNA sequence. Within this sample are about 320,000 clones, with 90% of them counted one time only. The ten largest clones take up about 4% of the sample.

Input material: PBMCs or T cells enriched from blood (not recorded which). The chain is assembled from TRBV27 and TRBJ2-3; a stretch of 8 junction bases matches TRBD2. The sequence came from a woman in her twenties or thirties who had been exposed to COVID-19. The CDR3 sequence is CASSFTGGPSKDTQYF. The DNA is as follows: TGTGCCAGCAGTTTCACGGGGGGGCCTAGTAAGGATACGCAGTATTTT.